Shown below are 11 T cell receptor beta chains from a single sample sequenced in a study of blood T cell repertoires in COVID-19. Data came from immunoSEQ multiplex PCR; TCRdb stores just in-frame clones and leaves some out. The repertoire has under 150,000 clones, under 85% of them found once; the top ten carry more than 9.5%. The specimen was peripheral blood. The origin of the receptors is a man between 40 and 49 years old with active or convalescent COVID-19.

This rearrangement joins TRBV6-5 to TRBJ2-7; D unresolved. V was shortened by 6 bases and J by 5 bases, with 11 bases between the two germline ends. CDR1 and CDR2 from the germline V gene are MNHEY and SVGAGI. The CDR3 is made up of 12 amino acids. CDR3 amino acids: CASRREPHEQYF. CDR3 coding DNA: TGTGCCAGCAGGAGAGAGCCCCACGAGCAGTACTTC.

V usage is TRBV18 and J usage is TRBJ1-2, with TRBD1 as a possible D gene (5 bases). The CDR3 contains 17 residues. Germline CDR1 KGHSH, CDR2 LQKENI. V lost 0 bases to trimming and J lost 3 bases, with 17 bases between them. The CDR3: CASSPPEMNGGDYGYTF. CDR3 sequence (DNA): TGTGCCAGCTCACCACCGGAGATGAACGGGGGGGACTATGGCTACACCTTC.

V usage is TRBV7-2 and J usage is TRBJ2-3, with 7 bases aligning to TRBD2. This CDR3 region has 15 residues. Germline values: CDR1 SGHTA, CDR2 FQGNSA. The V segment lost 5 bases and the J segment 3 bases; nucleotides outside the gene matches: 8. DNA of the CDR3: TGTGCCAGCAGCCTCAAAGCGGGGAGAACAGATACGCAGTATTTT. It translates to CASSLKAGRTDTQYF.

V gene TRBV5-1 combines with J gene TRBJ2-5; the D gene is possibly TRBD2 (6 bases). Per the germline V gene, CDR1 is SGHRS and CDR2 is YFSETQ. The CDR3 contains 15 residues. V lost 4 bases and J lost 2, with 15 bases in between. The CDR3 protein is CASSLGLFEQETQYF. For the CDR3, the DNA is TGCGCCAGCAGCCTAGGACTATTTGAACAAGAGACCCAGTACTTC.

The V call is TRBV7-9, the J call TRBJ2-7; 9 bases line up with TRBD1. The CDR3 has 13 amino acids. Germline V gene data show CDR1 as SEHNR and CDR2 as FQNEAQ (reference sequence). With V trimmed by 5 bases and J by 5 bases, 4 bases remained unmatched. This CDR3 is CASSPGQGNEQYF. The CDR3 nucleotides are TGTGCCAGCAGCCCGGGACAGGGTAACGAGCAGTACTTC.

In its sample, this clone was seen once. The CDR3 loop is CSVEVGSSYEQYF. The CDR3 bases are TGCAGCGTTGAAGTTGGCAGCTCCTACGAGCAGTACTTC. The J gene is TRBJ2-7, the V gene TRBV29-1, with no clear D. The CDR3 runs 13 residues. Deletions cut 1 base from V and 0 bases from J, with 7 bases between. Germline CDR1 SQVTM, CDR2 ANQGSEA.

The gene calls are TRBV9 and TRBJ1-5; D unclear. The germline V gene encodes CDR1 SGDLS and CDR2 YYNGEE. The V end lost 3 bases, the J end lost 2 bases, and 15 bases lay between the germline ends. This CDR3 is built from 16 residues. This CDR3 reads CASSGEVSLGNQPQHF. The CDR3, as DNA: TGTGCCAGCAGCGGAGAGGTTAGTCTAGGCAATCAGCCCCAGCATTTT.

This sequence joins TRBV29-1 and TRBJ2-2; no firm D call. The CDR3 extends over 12 amino acids. Per germline, CDR1 SQVTM and CDR2 ANQGSEA. The ends were cut back, 3 bases at V and 5 bases at J, with 7 bases in the middle. This chain's CDR3 is CSVDTGTGELFF. For the CDR3, the DNA is TGCAGCGTTGATACCGGGACCGGGGAGCTGTTTTTT.

The chain combines TRBV6-5 with TRBJ2-3; D not certain. Germline loops: CDR1 MNHEY, CDR2 SVGAGI. Trimming took off 2 bases at V and 9 bases at J, with 6 bases between the two ends. There are 11 residues in the CDR3. The CDR3 loop reads CASSYLRTQYF. The CDR3 DNA sequence: TGTGCCAGCAGTTACCTGAGAACGCAGTATTTT.

J is TRBJ2-7 and V is TRBV29-1; no clear D gene. The CDR3 runs 12 residues. Germline lookup yields CDR1 SQVTM and CDR2 ANQGSEA. V gave up 6 bases and J gave up 7 bases, with 16 bases separating them. The CDR3 loop is CSVLPGSREQYF. CDR3 nucleotide sequence: TGCAGCGTATTACCGGGTTCTAGGGAGCAGTACTTC.

The V and J genes are TRBV6-1 and TRBJ2-4; D possibly corresponds to TRBD1 (5 bases). CDR3 length equals 16 residues. The V end was cut by 0 bases, the J end by 0 bases, with 9 bases between. The germline CDR1 and CDR2 sequences are MNHNS and SASEGT. The CDR3 DNA follows: TGTGCCAGCAGTGAAGCCCAGGGCTCAGCCAAAAACATTCAGTACTTC. Translation: CASSEAQGSAKNIQYF.